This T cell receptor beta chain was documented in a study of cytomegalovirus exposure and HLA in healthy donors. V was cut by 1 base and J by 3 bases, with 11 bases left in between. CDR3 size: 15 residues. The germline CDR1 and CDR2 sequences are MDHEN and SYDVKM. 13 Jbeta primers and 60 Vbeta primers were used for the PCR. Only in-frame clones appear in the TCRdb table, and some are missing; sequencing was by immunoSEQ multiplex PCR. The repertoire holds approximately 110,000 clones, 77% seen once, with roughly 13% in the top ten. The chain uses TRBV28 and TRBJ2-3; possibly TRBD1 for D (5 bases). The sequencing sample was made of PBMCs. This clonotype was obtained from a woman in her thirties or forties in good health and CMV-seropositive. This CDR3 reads CASSLSFSGTDTQYF. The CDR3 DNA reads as TGTGCCAGCAGTTTATCATTTTCAGGGACAGATACGCAGTATTTT.